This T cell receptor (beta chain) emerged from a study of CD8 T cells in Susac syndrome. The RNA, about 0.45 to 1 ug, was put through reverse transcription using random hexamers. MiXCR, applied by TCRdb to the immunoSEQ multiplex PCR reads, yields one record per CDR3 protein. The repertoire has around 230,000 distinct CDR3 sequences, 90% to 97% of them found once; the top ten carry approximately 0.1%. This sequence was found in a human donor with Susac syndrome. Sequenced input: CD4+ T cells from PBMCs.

The CDR3 spells CSVEGTGSRYGYTF. CDR3 coding DNA: TGCAGCGTTGAAGGGACAGGGAGCCGCTATGGCTACACCTTC. The chain recombines TRBV29-1 with TRBJ1-2, with 8 nucleotides matching TRBD1. This CDR3 contains 14 residues. Germline V gives CDR1 SQVTM, CDR2 ANQGSEA. Trimming at V came to 1 base and at J to 4 bases, leaving 5 bases not matched to a gene.